The 24 T cell receptor beta chains below were found in one sample sequenced in a study of T cells in Graves' hyperthyroidism and ophthalmopathy. The TCR beta CDR3 regions underwent amplification using RNA transcripts as the source. HTBI primers were used for first-round RT-PCR of the TCR CDR3. TCRdb used MiXCR to reprocess the multiplex PCR reads, holding one entry per CDR3 protein. Here the sample spans more than 350,000 distinct CDR3 sequences, roughly 15% being singletons. The sequenced sample was blood. Receptors originate from a woman in her sixties with Graves' ophthalmopathy.

This clonotype was counted a single time. V is TRBV20-1 and J is TRBJ2-5; 16 bases are a match to TRBD2. The CDR3 has 17 residues. After removal of 3 bases from V and 1 base from J, the junction contained 5 bases not matched to a gene. Germline lookup yields CDR1 DFQATT and CDR2 SNEGSKA (reference sequence). CDR3 amino acids: CSASPGLAGGAQETQYF. CDR3 coding DNA: TGCAGTGCTAGTCCGGGACTAGCGGGAGGGGCCCAAGAGACCCAGTACTTC.

This clonotype was picked up many times. The chain joins TRBV7-2 to TRBJ2-2; D not resolved. V was cut by 3 bases and J by 1 base, with 3 bases left in between. There are 13 residues in the CDR3. CDR1 SGHTA and CDR2 FQGNSA come from the germline V gene. CDR3 bases: TGTGCCAGCAGCTTGTGGAACACCGGGGAGCTGTTTTTT. Protein product: CASSLWNTGELFF.

This clonotype appeared many times. The chain joins TRBV28 to TRBJ2-7; 7 nucleotides align to TRBD1. The germline V gene encodes CDR1 MDHEN and CDR2 SYDVKM. V lost 7 bases, J lost 1 base, and 10 bases stayed unmatched. The CDR3 has 15 residues. CDR3 amino acids: CASTVPGTASYEQYF. The CDR3 DNA sequence: TGTGCCAGCACCGTTCCCGGGACAGCTTCCTACGAGCAGTACTTC.

This clonotype was observed a few times. V is TRBV19 and J is TRBJ2-1, with D unclear. Germline assignment: CDR1 LNHDA and CDR2 SQIVND (reference sequence). This CDR3 is 12 amino acids long. Deletions cut 5 bases from V and 8 bases from J, with 10 bases between. CDR3 residues: CASSPRKDEQFF. The CDR3 DNA reads TGTGCCAGTAGTCCCCGTAAGGATGAGCAGTTCTTC.

This clonotype was seen a handful of times. The rearrangement links TRBV10-1 to TRBJ2-1; 7 bases match TRBD1. CDR1 WNHNN and CDR2 SYGVQD come from the germline V gene (reference sequence). V was clipped by 2 bases and J by 13 bases; unmatched bases: 11. This CDR3 is built from 14 residues. This CDR3 reads CASSENPSGTDQFF. The CDR3 DNA reads as TGCGCCAGCAGTGAGAATCCTTCGGGGACAGACCAGTTCTTC.

The J gene is TRBJ1-3, the V gene TRBV9; D possibly corresponds to TRBD1 (6 bases). Germline CDR1 SGDLS, CDR2 YYNGEE. CDR3 length equals 15 residues. V was shortened by 4 bases and J by 2 bases, with 13 bases between the two germline ends. The CDR3 loop reads CASSPLDSTGNTIYF. In DNA form, the CDR3 reads TGTGCCAGCAGCCCACTGGACAGCACTGGAAACACCATATATTTT.

This clonotype appeared many times. The chain combines TRBV7-2 with TRBJ2-2; 7 bases agree with TRBD2. Germline V lookup: CDR1 SGHTA, CDR2 FQGNSA. The J segment lost 7 bases and the V segment lost 5 bases, leaving 10 bases of the junction unmatched. There are 15 residues in the CDR3. As DNA, the CDR3 is TGTGCCAGCAGCGGGAGGGGACGCCGCGGCGGGGAGCTGTTTTTT. Translating gives CASSGRGRRGGELFF.

This clonotype was seen repeatedly, ten times or more. The chain recombines TRBV6-1 with TRBJ1-5, with unresolved D. CDR3 length equals 15 residues. Looked up from germline, CDR1 is MNHNS and CDR2 is SASEGT. Trimming removed 0 bases at V and 0 bases at J, with 6 bases between. The CDR3 reads CASSEAASSNQPQHF. CDR3 nucleotides: TGTGCCAGCAGTGAAGCGGCAAGTAGCAATCAGCCCCAGCATTTT.

This clonotype came up many times. V gene TRBV5-1 combines with J gene TRBJ2-7; weak D call: TRBD1 (6 bases). V was trimmed by 4 bases and J by 5 bases, leaving 16 bases between them. The CDR3 has 14 residues. From germline, CDR1 is SGHRS and CDR2 YFSETQ. The DNA for the CDR3 is TGCGCCAGCAGCAACCGGACAGTCCGCCACGAGCAGTACTTC. Translation: CASSNRTVRHEQYF.

This clonotype was recorded at least ten times. V and J are TRBV12-3 or TRBV12-4 and TRBJ1-5; tentative D call: TRBD1 (5 bases). There are 15 residues in the CDR3. V dropped 5 bases and J dropped 1 base, with 12 bases sitting between them. CDR3 DNA: TGTGCCAGCAGTGCGTCCGGGACGAGCAATCAGCCCCAGCATTTT. Amino acid sequence: CASSASGTSNQPQHF.

This clonotype was seen a few times. The CDR3 sequence is CASSSKGRGTEAFF. DNA of the CDR3: TGTGCCAGCAGTTCAAAGGGGAGGGGGACTGAAGCTTTCTTT. The chain uses TRBV7-8 and TRBJ1-1, with a weak D call TRBD1 (6 bases). The CDR3 consists of 14 residues. The germline CDR1 and CDR2 sequences are SGHVS and FQNEAQ. Trimming shortened V by 6 bases and J by 5 bases, and 16 bases separated the two germline ends.

At least ten counts were recorded for this clonotype. The chain couples TRBV6-2 or TRBV6-3 to TRBJ1-2; no clear D gene. Germline V CDR1 and CDR2: MNHEY, SVGEGT. V shed 6 bases and J shed 5 bases, with 13 bases lying between them. The CDR3 loop spans 13 amino acids. The CDR3 loop is CASSPNTAYGYTF. The CDR3 DNA reads TGTGCCAGCAGCCCCAACACAGCGTATGGCTACACCTTC.

This clonotype was detected many times. CDR3 residues: CASSPERQETQYF. CDR3 DNA: TGTGCCAGCTCACCGGAGCGGCAAGAGACCCAGTACTTC. The V call is TRBV18, the J call TRBJ2-5, with D perhaps matching TRBD2 (5 bases). Trimming took off 3 bases at V and 2 bases at J, with 7 bases between the two ends. CDR3 length equals 13 residues. Germline V gene lookup returns CDR1 KGHSH and CDR2 LQKENI.

Note on this clonotype: A much larger clone lies one base from this, so it may be a read error. V and J are TRBV30 and TRBJ2-5; D is unclear. Trimming shortened V by 8 bases and J by 1 base, and 20 bases separated the two germline ends. The CDR3 is 15 amino acids. Per the germline V gene, CDR1 is GTSNPN and CDR2 is SVGIG (reference sequence). Here the CDR3 reads CARTRSGLIQETQYF. In nucleotides, the CDR3 is TGTGCCCGGACGAGAAGTGGTCTCATCCAAGAGACCCAGTACTTC. The variable domain in full, completed from reference TRBV30 and TRBJ2-5, reads SQTIHQWPATLVQPVGSPLSLECTVEGTSNPNLYWYRQAAGRGLQLLFYSVGIGQISSEVPQNLSASRPQDRQFILSSKKLLLSDSGFYLCARTRSGLIQETQYFGPGTRLLVL.

This CDR3 is CAWSRGLAGNEQFF. The CDR3 DNA reads TGTGCCTGGAGTAGGGGACTAGCGGGCAATGAGCAGTTCTTC. This chain links TRBV30 with TRBJ2-1; 12 nucleotides line up with TRBD2. Germline CDR1 reads GTSNPN; CDR2 reads SVGIG (reference sequence). V was clipped by 2 bases and J by 6 bases; unmatched bases: 2. The CDR3 is 14 residues long. The whole variable domain, filled in from reference TRBV30 and TRBJ2-1, reads SQTIHQWPATLVQPVGSPLSLECTVEGTSNPNLYWYRQAAGRGLQLLFYSVGIGQISSEVPQNLSASRPQDRQFILSSKKLLLSDSGFYLCAWSRGLAGNEQFFGPGTRLTVL.

This clonotype was counted many times. V and J are TRBV28 and TRBJ2-5, with TRBD2 identical over 14 bases. Losses at the gene ends were 2 bases for V and 5 bases for J; bases not matched to a gene: 1. CDR1 is MDHEN and CDR2 is SYDVKM in the germline V gene. This CDR3 comprises 15 residues. In DNA form, the CDR3 reads TGTGCCAGCAGTTTAAGACTAGCGGGAGGGGAGACCCAGTACTTC. It codes for CASSLRLAGGETQYF.

This clonotype was recorded many times. The rearrangement links TRBV5-1 to TRBJ2-1; 10 bases are a match to TRBD2. Germline lookup yields CDR1 SGHRS and CDR2 YFSETQ. J gave up 5 bases and V 10 bases, and 6 bases lay outside the gene matches. This CDR3 contains 13 residues. CDR3 sequence (DNA): TGCGCCGCTCGGACTAGCGGCCACAATGAGCAGTTCTTC. It translates to CAARTSGHNEQFF.

This clonotype turned up a few times. The gene calls are TRBV29-1 and TRBJ2-5; D is unresolved. Per the germline V gene, CDR1 is SQVTM and CDR2 is ANQGSEA. Trimming took 4 bases from V and 1 from J, leaving 7 bases between them. CDR3 length: 12 residues. CDR3 nucleotide sequence: TGCAGCGTTGTAGGGCTCCAAGAGACCCAGTACTTC. This translates into CSVVGLQETQYF.

This clonotype was detected only a few times. The chain employs TRBV28 and TRBJ1-2; 8 bases align to TRBD1. The germline V gene encodes CDR1 MDHEN and CDR2 SYDVKM. The length of the CDR3 is 15 residues. Trimming took 2 bases from V and 2 from J; bases not matched to a gene: 4. The CDR3 coding sequence is TGTGCCAGCAGTTTACGGGACAGGACAAACTATGGCTACACCTTC. Translated, it gives CASSLRDRTNYGYTF.

This clonotype was detected a few times. The chain links TRBV6-2 or TRBV6-3 to TRBJ2-5, with 8 bases matching TRBD2. Trimming cost V 7 bases and J 5 bases; bases outside gene matches: 9. The length of the CDR3 is 14 residues. Germline CDR1 is MNHEY and CDR2 is SVGEGT. The CDR3: CASTLAGQVETQYF. CDR3 DNA sequence: TGTGCCAGCACGCTAGCGGGCCAGGTCGAGACCCAGTACTTC.

In its sample, this clonotype was seen many times. This chain joins TRBV7-9 and TRBJ2-3; 10 bases are a match to TRBD1. The V segment lost 6 bases and the J segment 9 bases; nucleotides outside the gene matches: 12. Germline loops: CDR1 SEHNR, CDR2 FQNEAQ (reference sequence). CDR3 length: 15 residues. For the CDR3, the DNA is TGTGCCAGCAGACGACAGGGGGCGCAGGGTGAGACGCAGTATTTT. Residues: CASRRQGAQGETQYF. Full variable domain (outside the CDR3, taken from reference TRBV7-9 and TRBJ2-3): DTGVSQNPRHKITKRGQNVTFRCDPISEHNRLYWYRQTLGQGPEFLTYFQNEAQLEKSRLLSDRFSAERPKGSFSTLEIQRTEQGDSAMYLCASRRQGAQGETQYFGPGTRLTVL.

This clonotype was observed at least ten times. V usage is TRBV20-1 and J usage is TRBJ1-2; D gene uncertain. The ends were cut back, 4 bases at V and 0 bases at J, with 12 bases in the middle. This CDR3 spans 14 amino acids. Germline assignment: CDR1 DFQATT and CDR2 SNEGSKA (reference sequence). The CDR3 sequence: CSAMAGRANYGYTF. In DNA form, the CDR3 reads TGCAGTGCTATGGCAGGCAGAGCTAACTATGGCTACACCTTC.

The table lists this clonotype with many counts. V and J are TRBV3-1 and TRBJ2-7; a possible D gene is TRBD1 (6 bases). V lost 0 bases to trimming and J lost 11 bases, with 11 bases between them. The CDR3 sequence is 12 residues long. Germline CDR1 is LGHDT and CDR2 is YNNKEL (reference sequence). The CDR3 coding sequence is TGTGCCAGCAGCCAAGATGCCGGGGACAAGTACTTC. Its protein is CASSQDAGDKYF.

This clonotype has ten or more counts. The chain links TRBV5-8 to TRBJ1-2; possible D gene TRBD1, 5 bases. This CDR3 comprises 13 residues. Trimming removed 0 bases at V and 6 bases at J, with 9 bases between. Germline CDR1 and CDR2: SGHTS and YDEGEE. The CDR3 protein is CASSLGRGDGYTF. The CDR3, as DNA: TGTGCCAGCAGCTTGGGGCGAGGGGATGGCTACACCTTC.